Listed below are T cell receptor beta chains from one sample, sequenced in a study of blood T cells in healthy people across ages. MiXCR, run by TCRdb on the 5' RACE reads, gives a single entry per CDR3 protein. This sample carries fewer than 1,000,000 distinct CDR3 sequences, approximately 48% of them seen once, and the ten largest clones take 15% to 25%. Sequencing input: blood. The receptors stem from a man aged 60-69 years in good health. Both conserved end residues are part of each CDR3. A D gene is named only where the DNA matches it firmly. Clone size is shown for a subset of rows, as once, few, many or a class of expanded clone.

>TRBJ2-3|TRBD2|TRBV6-6|NA
TGTGCCAGCAGTTACGGCGGGGGGCCCACAGATACGCAGTATTTT
CASSYGGGPTDTQYF
>TRBJ2-5|NA|TRBV5-1|NA
TGCGCCAGCAGCTTCGGGGGCGCAATCAATCAAGAGACCCAGTACTTC
CASSFGGAINQETQYF
>TRBJ2-5|TRBD2|TRBV2|NA
TGTGCCAGCAGAACCGGGACTAGCGGGGGACTGCAAGAGACCCAGTACTTC
CASRTGTSGGLQETQYF
>TRBJ1-2|NA|TRBV7-2|few
TGTGCCAGCAGCGCTGGGGGGAACTATGGCTACACCTTC
CASSAGGNYGYTF
>TRBJ2-1|TRBD2|TRBV9|NA
TGTGCCAGCAGCCCTCTTAGCGGGGGCTACAATGAGCAGTTCTTC
CASSPLSGGYNEQFF
>TRBJ2-7|NA|TRBV6-2/TRBV6-3|NA
TGTGCCAGCAGCGAGGTAGAGCCCTCTGGGGTCTACGAGCAGTACTTC
CASSEVEPSGVYEQYF
>TRBJ2-3|TRBD2|TRBV5-1|once
TGCGCCAGCACCCGTAGCGGGGGGCCCACAGATACGCAGTATTTT
CASTRSGGPTDTQYF
>TRBJ2-7|TRBD2|TRBV7-9|NA
TGTGCCAGCAGCGCCTGGGAGGGGTTCGCAGGAGAGCAGTACTTC
CASSAWEGFAGEQYF
>TRBJ2-1|TRBD2|TRBV4-2|NA
TGTGCCAGCAGCCAAGAAGAGGGGACTAGCGGCAATGAGCAGTTCTTC
CASSQEEGTSGNEQFF
>TRBJ2-7|NA|TRBV27|NA
TGTGCCAGCAGTGAGGGGGTCGGGGTCTCCTACAATGAGCAGTACTTC
CASSEGVGVSYNEQYF
>TRBJ2-7|NA|TRBV5-6|few
TGTGCCAGCAGCTTGGCGTTTATGGGAGAGCAGTACTTC
CASSLAFMGEQYF
>TRBJ1-2|NA|TRBV12-3/TRBV12-4|NA
TGTGCCAGCAGCCCCTCACAGGATCGTAGCTACACCTTC
CASSPSQDRSYTF
>TRBJ1-4|NA|TRBV21-1|NA
TGTGCCAGCACCCAACAGGGTCCCCGTAATGAAAAACTGTTTTTT
CASTQQGPRNEKLFF
>TRBJ2-7|NA|TRBV6-2/TRBV6-3|many
TGTGCCAGCAGTCCTGGGACCCGCGAGCAGTACTTC
CASSPGTREQYF
>TRBJ1-2|NA|TRBV20-1|few
TGCAGTGCTAGGGGGACACGGTATGGCTACACCTTC
CSARGTRYGYTF
>TRBJ2-1|TRBD2|TRBV3-1|NA
TGTGCCAGCAGGCCATCGACTAGCGGGGCATACAATGAGCAGTTCTTC
CASRPSTSGAYNEQFF
>TRBJ2-5|NA|TRBV6-6|NA
TGTGCCAGCCGTCAACAGCCGCAAGAGACCCAGTACTTC
CASRQQPQETQYF
>TRBJ2-6|NA|TRBV7-2|few
TGTGCCAGCAGCTCTCAGCCCTCTGGGGCCAACGTCCTGACTTTC
CASSSQPSGANVLTF
>TRBJ2-3|NA|TRBV11-2|NA
TGTGCCAGCAGCTTATCTTTGGATACGCAGTATTTT
CASSLSLDTQYF
>TRBJ2-7|TRBD1|TRBV5-1|few
TGCGCCAGCAGCGGGGCCGGGACAGTAAACGAGCAGTACTTC
CASSGAGTVNEQYF
>TRBJ2-4|TRBD1|TRBV13|few
TGTGCCAGCAGCAAGAGCCAAAGGACAGGGCCACAAGAAGAGCAGTACTTC
CASSKSQRTGPQEEQYF
>TRBJ2-5|TRBD2|TRBV7-2|NA
TGTGCCAGCAGCATTAGCGGGGGGGGAGAGACCCAGTACTTC
CASSISGGGETQYF
>TRBJ2-3|NA|TRBV14|many
TGTGCCAGCCGACCGCACAGGGGCACAGATACGCAGTATTTT
CASRPHRGTDTQYF
>TRBJ1-6|TRBD1|TRBV12-3/TRBV12-4|many
TGTGCCAGCAGCCGAAGACAGGGGATTGATTGGGGTCTTGGAAATTCACCCCTCCACTTT
CASSRRQGIDWGLGNSPLHF
>TRBJ2-5|NA|TRBV4-3|NA
TGCGCCAGCAGCCGCCTATCCCCTAGCGCGGGGCCTGGCGAGACCCAGTACTTC
CASSRLSPSAGPGETQYF
>TRBJ2-2|TRBD2|TRBV30|NA
TGTGCCTGGAAAGGCCCGCTAGCGGGGGGGCAAGGCGGGGAGCTGTTTTTT
CAWKGPLAGGQGGELFF
>TRBJ2-7|TRBD1|TRBV20-1|few
TGCAGTGCTAGAGATCCAGGGGGCCGAAGAGAGCAGTACTTC
CSARDPGGRREQYF
>TRBJ2-1|NA|TRBV10-3|few
TGTGCCATCAGTGACTCGGACAGAAACAATGAGCAGTTCTTC
CAISDSDRNNEQFF
>TRBJ1-4|NA|TRBV4-3|NA
TGCGCCAGCAGCCAAGGGCAGGGAATATCTGCAACTAATGAAAAACTGTTTTTT
CASSQGQGISATNEKLFF
>TRBJ2-1|NA|TRBV20-1|NA
TGCAGTGCTAGAGAAAGGGGGACCTACAATGAGCAGTTCTTC
CSARERGTYNEQFF
>TRBJ2-1|NA|TRBV2|NA
TGTGCCAGCCGATTGAGGGGGGCAGGTGAGCAGTTCTTC
CASRLRGAGEQFF
>TRBJ2-5|TRBD1|TRBV12-3/TRBV12-4|once
TGTACCACCGGAGGGTCGGGGACAGGGAGTCGAGAGACCCAGTACTTC
CTTGGSGTGSRETQYF
>TRBJ2-2|TRBD1|TRBV7-2|NA
TGTGCCAGCAGCTTAAAAGGACAGGGCGAGGGGGAGCTGTTTTTT
CASSLKGQGEGELFF
>TRBJ2-5|TRBD2|TRBV30|NA
TGTGCCTGGAGTGTACGTAGCGGGGGAGAGACCCAGTACTTC
CAWSVRSGGETQYF
>TRBJ2-5|NA|TRBV27|NA
TGTGCCAGCAGTTTCAGGGGGGGCCTAAAGACCCAGTACTTC
CASSFRGGLKTQYF
>TRBJ2-1|NA|TRBV27|few
TGTGCCAGCAAAGGAGTCGGCAATGAGCAGTTCTTC
CASKGVGNEQFF
>TRBJ2-1|TRBD2|TRBV5-1|NA
TGCGCCAGCAGCTTGTCACCTCTAGCGGGGGGTTACAATGAGCAGTTCTTC
CASSLSPLAGGYNEQFF
>TRBJ2-7|NA|TRBV7-2|NA
TGTGCCTGCAGCTTAGACCCCGGGGCTAGCAGGTTCGAGCAGTACTTC
CACSLDPGASRFEQYF
>TRBJ1-6|NA|TRBV7-2|NA
TGTGCCAGCAGCTTAGGGGGGGGGACGGATAATTCACCCCTCCACTTT
CASSLGGGTDNSPLHF
>TRBJ2-7|NA|TRBV5-5|few
TGTGCCAGCAGCTTGCCCCGGGATTTATCCTACGAGCAGTACTTC
CASSLPRDLSYEQYF
>TRBJ1-1|NA|TRBV6-2/TRBV6-3|NA
TGTGCCAGCAGCCTAACCGGGGGGGCGCGGACTGAAGCTTTCTTT
CASSLTGGARTEAFF